One and the same sample provided the 13 T cell receptor beta chains below, sequenced in a study of blood T cell repertoires in COVID-19. The repertoire was sequenced with immunoSEQ multiplex PCR; TCRdb's copy has only in-frame clones and lacks some. The sample contains 100,000 to 150,000 clones, 88% of which appear only once. The sequenced sample consisted of peripheral blood. These receptors all stem from a man aged 45-65 years with acute or convalescent COVID-19.

The rearrangement uses TRBV7-9 and TRBJ1-4; 9 bases match TRBD1. This CDR3 comprises 15 residues. Germline V lookup: CDR1 SEHNR, CDR2 FQNEAQ (reference sequence). V shed 4 bases and J 5 bases; nucleotides not matched to a gene: 5. CDR3 in amino acids: CASSSPTGGNEKLFF. Here the CDR3 DNA reads TGTGCCAGCAGCTCCCCGACAGGGGGGAATGAAAAACTGTTTTTT.

The V and J genes are TRBV18 and TRBJ1-1, with a weak D call TRBD1 (5 bases). The germline gives CDR1 KGHSH, CDR2 LQKENI. The germline V and J ends were trimmed by 4 bases and 3 bases, with 9 bases remaining between them. This CDR3 is 13 amino acids long. Here the CDR3 reads CASSRSGYTEAFF. CDR3 nucleotide sequence: TGTGCCAGCTCACGGTCAGGGTACACTGAAGCTTTCTTT.

The count of this clone is one. This chain uses TRBV5-6 with TRBJ2-1; TRBD2 might be the D (6 bases). There are 15 residues in the CDR3. V lost 6 bases to trimming and J lost 3 bases, with 16 bases between them. Germline values: CDR1 SGHDT, CDR2 YYEEEE. The CDR3 DNA reads TGTGCCAGCACCGCCCGGGACTGGGGCTACAATGAGCAGTTCTTC. Translation gives CASTARDWGYNEQFF.

The V and J genes are TRBV2 and TRBJ2-7; a possible D gene is TRBD1 (5 bases). V was shortened by 7 bases and J by 4 bases, with 8 bases between the two germline ends. CDR1 SNHLY and CDR2 FYNNEI come from the germline V gene. The CDR3 is 11 amino acids. CDR3 protein: CASTTAYEQYF. In nucleotides, the CDR3 is TGTGCCAGCACGACAGCGTACGAGCAGTACTTC.

The rearrangement links TRBV7-2 to TRBJ1-1, with TRBD1 as a possible D gene (5 bases). With 5 bases removed from V and 10 bases from J, the gap between germline ends came to 20 bases. Germline-derived CDR1 and CDR2 are SGHTA and FQGNSA. The CDR3 is 14 residues long. This chain's CDR3 is CASSQTRGNARAFF. CDR3 nucleotides: TGTGCCAGCAGCCAGACAAGGGGTAACGCGCGAGCTTTCTTT. Based on the CDR3 plus reference TRBV7-2 and TRBJ1-1, the full variable domain is GAGVSQSPSNKVTEKGKDVELRCDPISGHTALYWYRQSLGQGLEFLIYFQGNSAPDKSGLPSDRFSAERTGGSVSTLTIQRTQQEDSAVYLCASSQTRGNARAFFGQGTRLTVV.

On this clone: Compared with germline, one end of the junction differs, possibly owing to a read error. This rearrangement joins TRBV7-7 to TRBJ2-7, with D perhaps TRBD2 (7 bases). This CDR3 has 16 residues. Germline-derived CDR1 and CDR2 are SSHAT and FNYEAQ (reference sequence). The CDR3 DNA follows: TGTGCTAGCATCCGCCACAGGGAATCCGGGGGGTACGAGCAGTACTTC. This gives the protein CASIRHRESGGYEQYF.

This clone appeared once. This chain connects TRBV29-1 to TRBJ2-6, with 7 bases identical to TRBD1. CDR1 is SQVTM and CDR2 is ANQGSEA in the germline V gene. V shed 6 bases and J 0 bases; nucleotides not matched to a gene: 8. This CDR3 comprises 16 residues. For the CDR3, the DNA is TGCAGCGTGCCCCGGGACAGTCACTCTGGGGCCAACGTCCTGACTTTC. It specifies CSVPRDSHSGANVLTF.

This clone was observed a single time. The chain links TRBV18 to TRBJ1-1, with 9 bases that match TRBD1. Germline CDR1 and CDR2: KGHSH and LQKENI. The junction had 4 bases not matched to a gene; V was cut back by 2 bases and J by 0 bases. CDR3 size: 16 residues. The CDR3 loop is CASSPDRGSVNTEAFF. CDR3 sequence (DNA): TGTGCCAGCTCACCAGACAGGGGGAGCGTGAACACTGAAGCTTTCTTT.

The chain is built from TRBV5-8 and TRBJ1-6; possible D gene TRBD1, 5 bases. Trimming left V 4 bases short and J 6 bases short, with 17 bases between. CDR3 size: 16 residues. Germline loops: CDR1 SGHTS, CDR2 YDEGEE. CDR3 amino acids: CASSRGIGGVNSPLHF. Written as DNA, the CDR3 is TGTGCCAGCAGCCGAGGGATTGGGGGGGTTAATTCACCCCTCCACTTT.

The chain recombines TRBV6-5 with TRBJ2-1, with 7 bases aligning to TRBD1. The germline V gene encodes CDR1 MNHEY and CDR2 SVGAGI. This CDR3 has 16 residues. V lost 4 bases, J lost 0 bases, and 6 bases stayed unmatched. The CDR3 nucleotides are TGTGCCAGCAGTTCGACAGGGTCAAGCTCCTACAATGAGCAGTTCTTC. Amino acids: CASSSTGSSSYNEQFF.

The gene calls are TRBV10-3 and TRBJ2-5; 7 positions match TRBD1. The trim removed 5 bases at V and 5 bases at J, leaving 8 bases unmatched. This CDR3 is 14 amino acids long. CDR1 ENHRY and CDR2 SYGVKD come from the germline V gene. CDR3 sequence reads: CAISRTGGEETQYF. The CDR3 region has the DNA TGTGCCATCAGTAGGACAGGCGGTGAGGAGACCCAGTACTTC.

The genes are TRBV7-8 and TRBJ1-2, with D perhaps TRBD1 (6 bases). Germline V CDR1 and CDR2: SGHVS, FQNEAQ. The CDR3 totals 14 residues. Trimming cost V 5 bases and J 2 bases, with 12 bases left between them. In DNA form, the CDR3 reads TGTGCCAGCAGCCCCGGACAGCAGAACTATGGCTACACCTTC. Encoded protein: CASSPGQQNYGYTF.

This chain uses TRBV2 with TRBJ1-6, with TRBD1 matching 10 bases. V gave up 11 bases and J gave up 10 bases; unmatched junction bases: 8. This CDR3 contains 13 residues. From germline, CDR1 is SNHLY and CDR2 FYNNEI. CDR3 nucleotides: TGTGCCGGATCGACAGGGGGCCACTCACCCCTCCACTTT. It specifies CAGSTGGHSPLHF.